One and the same sample provided the 17 T cell receptor beta chains below, sequenced in a study of T cell responses to AZD1222 COVID-19 vaccine. Some clones are missing from TCRdb's copy, which holds only in-frame ones; the method was immunoSEQ multiplex PCR. The sample carries more than 95,000 clones, around nine tenths recorded once. The material sequenced was peripheral blood, taken 28 days after the second dose of the MenACWY control vaccine. Receptors originate from an adult who received the MenACWY meningococcal vaccine as a control.

The rearrangement uses TRBV5-1 and TRBJ2-7; maybe TRBD1 (7 bases). Germline CDR1 SGHRS, CDR2 YFSETQ. V was clipped by 0 bases and J by 6 bases, with 10 bases between them. The CDR3 has 13 residues. CDR3 sequence: CASSLGQGGEQYF. CDR3 nucleotides: TGCGCCAGCAGCTTGGGCCAGGGGGGCGAGCAGTACTTC.

The V and J genes are TRBV28 and TRBJ2-4; TRBD1 is a possible D gene (6 bases). Germline assignment: CDR1 MDHEN and CDR2 SYDVKM. Trimming removed 4 bases from V and 0 bases from J, with 19 bases in between. This CDR3 region has 18 residues. The CDR3 sequence: CASSWLTRDNRAKNIQYF. The CDR3 coding sequence is TGTGCCAGCAGTTGGTTAACACGGGACAACCGAGCCAAAAACATTCAGTACTTC.

V usage is TRBV6-5 and J usage is TRBJ1-6; no clear D. Germline CDR1 and CDR2: MNHEY and SVGAGI. CDR3 length: 14 residues. V was shortened by 5 bases and J by 8 bases, with 13 bases between the two germline ends. For the CDR3, the DNA is TGTGCCAGCAGTCCATTGACCAAGTATTCACCCCTCCACTTT. Translation: CASSPLTKYSPLHF.

This rearrangement joins TRBV4-3 to TRBJ1-4; possible D gene TRBD1, 5 bases. V gave up 0 bases and J gave up 5 bases, with 13 bases separating them. This CDR3 spans 16 amino acids. Germline V gene data show CDR1 as LGHNA and CDR2 as YSLEER. The CDR3 protein is CASSQDLQGTNEKLFF. CDR3 nucleotide sequence: TGCGCCAGCAGCCAAGACCTTCAGGGTACCAATGAAAAACTGTTTTTT.

This clone was picked up one time. The rearrangement uses TRBV27 and TRBJ2-6; D perhaps matches TRBD1 (6 bases). Germline V gene sequence: CDR1 MNHEY, CDR2 SMNVEV (reference sequence). CDR3 size: 18 residues. The germline V and J ends were trimmed by 8 bases and 0 bases, with 20 bases remaining between them. The CDR3 DNA reads TGTGCCAGCGGCTTTTTGACAGGCGAACCCTCTGGGGCCAACGTCCTGACTTTC. This gives the protein CASGFLTGEPSGANVLTF.

The chain carries TRBV7-3 and TRBJ2-7; D remains unclear. CDR1 is SGHTA and CDR2 is FQGTGA in the germline V gene. The CDR3 has 17 residues. The germline V and J ends were trimmed by 0 bases and 5 bases, with 20 bases remaining between them. The chain's CDR3 is CASSLTSSRAGVHEQYF. The CDR3 DNA reads TGTGCCAGCAGCTTAACAAGTTCAAGGGCAGGAGTCCACGAGCAGTACTTC.

The chain uses TRBV28 and TRBJ1-1, with no clear D. V shed 5 bases and J shed 0 bases, with 13 bases lying between them. CDR1 and CDR2 from the germline V gene are MDHEN and SYDVKM. The CDR3 has 15 amino acids. CDR3 in amino acids: CASSPPWEMNTEAFF. The CDR3 DNA reads TGTGCCAGCAGTCCCCCCTGGGAAATGAACACTGAAGCTTTCTTT.

V usage is TRBV9 and J usage is TRBJ1-1; 12 bases line up with TRBD1. After removal of 4 bases from V and 0 bases from J, the junction contained 7 bases not matched to a gene. The V gene's germline CDR1 is SGDLS and CDR2 YYNGEE. The CDR3 contains 17 residues. The CDR3 nucleotides read TGTGCCAGCAGCCAAGGGACAGGGGGCCTTTTGAACACTGAAGCTTTCTTT. Its protein is CASSQGTGGLLNTEAFF.

This clone occurred a few times. The rearrangement uses TRBV13 and TRBJ2-1; 12 bases fit TRBD2. The CDR3 is 16 residues long. CDR1 is PRHDT, CDR2 FYEKMQ, per germline (reference sequence). The ends lost 5 bases at V and 5 bases at J; junction bases unmatched: 7. CDR3 sequence reads: CASSTILAGGDNEQFF. The CDR3 bases are TGTGCCAGCAGCACGATACTAGCGGGGGGAGACAATGAGCAGTTCTTC. The complete variable domain, with remaining parts taken from reference TRBV13 and TRBJ2-1, reads AAGVIQSPRHLIKEKRETATLKCYPIPRHDTVYWYQQGPGQDPQFLISFYEKMQSDKGSIPDRFSAQQFSDYHSELNMSSLELGDSALYFCASSTILAGGDNEQFFGPGTRLTVL.

The J gene is TRBJ1-2, the V gene TRBV20-1; no clear D. The CDR3 spans 11 residues. Trimming took 5 bases from V and 4 from J, leaving 8 bases between them. The germline CDR1 and CDR2 sequences are DFQATT and SNEGSKA (reference sequence). The CDR3 here is CSAGGFYGYTF. The DNA of the CDR3 is TGCAGTGCTGGCGGGTTCTATGGCTACACCTTC.

V and J are TRBV5-1 and TRBJ2-7; 7 nucleotides align to TRBD1. Germline loops: CDR1 SGHRS, CDR2 YFSETQ. With V trimmed by 3 bases and J by 4 bases, 7 bases remained unmatched. This CDR3 is 14 amino acids long. The CDR3 here is CASSWGQPSYEQYF. The CDR3 nucleotides read TGCGCCAGCAGCTGGGGACAGCCATCGTACGAGCAGTACTTC.

V usage is TRBV2 and J usage is TRBJ2-7; D is unresolved. Trimming shortened V by 8 bases and J by 3 bases, and 14 bases separated the two germline ends. Germline loops: CDR1 SNHLY, CDR2 FYNNEI. The CDR3 has 13 residues. The CDR3 DNA sequence: TGTGCCAGCGCAAAGGGTTTGGGCTACGAGCAGTACTTC. Its translation: CASAKGLGYEQYF.

This chain joins TRBV4-1 and TRBJ2-1; 12 nucleotides align to TRBD2. This CDR3 comprises 15 residues. Germline lookup yields CDR1 MGHRA and CDR2 YSYEKL. J was trimmed by 11 bases and V by 0 bases; bases with no gene match: 5. The CDR3 protein is CASSQELAGGRQQFF. Here the CDR3 DNA reads TGCGCCAGCAGCCAAGAACTAGCGGGGGGTCGCCAGCAGTTCTTC.

The chain recombines TRBV2 with TRBJ2-1, with D uncertain. Germline V gives CDR1 SNHLY, CDR2 FYNNEI. This CDR3 has 10 residues. The ends were cut back, 5 bases at V and 12 bases at J, with 8 bases in the middle. CDR3 bases: TGTGCCAGCAGTCGTATGGTGCAGTTCTTC. Residues: CASSRMVQFF.

This clone was detected a few times. The rearrangement uses TRBV7-2 and TRBJ2-7; 8 bases align to TRBD2. Germline trimming cut 5 bases from V and 2 bases from J; bases unmatched to any gene: 5. The CDR3 totals 14 residues. Per germline, CDR1 SGHTA and CDR2 FQGNSA. In DNA, the CDR3 is TGTGCCAGCAGCACCGGACTAGCTCCCTACGAGCAGTACTTC. It translates to CASSTGLAPYEQYF.

The rearrangement uses TRBV7-9 and TRBJ1-2; D unclear. CDR1 and CDR2 (germline): SEHNR, FQNEAQ (reference sequence). CDR3 length equals 14 residues. Trimming took 5 bases from V and 3 from J, leaving 13 bases between them. The CDR3 reads CASSPSRRDYGYTF. DNA of the CDR3: TGTGCCAGCAGCCCCTCTAGGAGGGACTATGGCTACACCTTC. The full variable domain, rest sourced from reference TRBV7-9 and TRBJ1-2, is DTGVSQNPRHKITKRGQNVTFRCDPISEHNRLYWYRQTLGQGPEFLTYFQNEAQLEKSRLLSDRFSAERPKGSFSTLEIQRTEQGDSAMYLCASSPSRRDYGYTFGSGTRLTVV.

The chain recombines TRBV2 with TRBJ1-2; no clear D. There are 13 residues in the CDR3. Trimming shortened V by 10 bases and J by 5 bases, and 17 bases separated the two germline ends. Germline lookup yields CDR1 SNHLY and CDR2 FYNNEI. The CDR3 reads CATQKRLDYGYTF. DNA of the CDR3: TGTGCCACCCAAAAAAGGTTGGATTATGGCTACACCTTC. Complete variable domain (other parts from reference TRBV2 and TRBJ1-2): EPEVTQTPSHQVTQMGQEVILRCVPISNHLYFYWYRQILGQKVEFLVSFYNNEISEKSEIFDDQFSVERPDGSNFTLKIRSTKLEDSAMYFCATQKRLDYGYTFGSGTRLTVV.